These 24 T cell receptor beta chains came from one sample sequenced in a study of breast tumors, draining lymph nodes, adjacent tissues. Axillary draining lymph nodes of breast cancer patients supplied the node samples. TCRdb re-called the multiplex PCR reads through MiXCR, storing one row per CDR3 protein. The table shows under 85,000 distinct CDR3 sequences, with around 20% occurring only once. Material: axillary lymph node tissue. These TCRs come from a female donor with breast cancer. Some clones in this sample may be carry-over from other donors' samples.

The genes are TRBV27 and TRBJ1-2; D is ambiguous. In germline, CDR1 is MNHEY, CDR2 SMNVEV (reference sequence). This CDR3 is 14 amino acids long. The germline V and J ends were trimmed by 5 bases and 2 bases, with 12 bases remaining between them. The CDR3: CASSTSEANYGYTF. CDR3 sequence (DNA): TGTGCCAGCAGTACCAGTGAGGCCAACTATGGCTACACCTTC.

A few counts support this clonotype. This chain joins TRBV12-3 or TRBV12-4 and TRBJ2-4; 8 nucleotides agree with TRBD1. The CDR3 runs 13 residues. Losses at the gene ends were 6 bases for V and 6 bases for J; bases not matched to a gene: 4. The CDR3 DNA follows: TGTGCCAGCAGGAGACAGGGGACAAACATTCAGTACTTC. Protein: CASRRQGTNIQYF.

The table lists this clonotype with many counts. V usage is TRBV19 and J usage is TRBJ2-7; a weak D match, TRBD1 (5 bases). The V gene lost 5 bases and the J gene lost 3 bases, with 14 bases spanning the gap. Per germline, CDR1 LNHDA and CDR2 SQIVND (reference sequence). The CDR3 runs 14 residues. This CDR3 is CASSPAQGNYEQYF. The CDR3 DNA reads TGTGCCAGTAGTCCCGCGCAGGGAAACTACGAGCAGTACTTC.

This clonotype showed up many times. The chain employs TRBV9 and TRBJ2-1; 8 bases are a match to TRBD2. J was trimmed by 4 bases and V by 0 bases; bases with no gene match: 6. Germline V gene data show CDR1 as SGDLS and CDR2 as YYNGEE. This CDR3 region has 16 residues. CDR3 residues: CASSVELADTYNEQFF. CDR3 sequence (DNA): TGTGCCAGCAGCGTAGAACTAGCGGATACGTACAATGAGCAGTTCTTC.

The table lists this clonotype with many counts. The genes are TRBV10-3 and TRBJ1-2; no firm D call. Germline loops: CDR1 ENHRY, CDR2 SYGVKD. Deletions cut 0 bases from V and 2 bases from J, with 7 bases between. There are 14 residues in the CDR3. This CDR3 is CAISESPENYGYTF. Here the CDR3 DNA reads TGTGCCATCAGTGAGTCTCCGGAGAACTATGGCTACACCTTC.

Note on this clonotype: A read error is possible here, since a much larger clone lies one base away. The gene calls are TRBV4-1 and TRBJ2-3, with 7 bases fitting TRBD2. Germline loops: CDR1 MGHRA, CDR2 YSYEKL. This CDR3 is built from 15 residues. CDR3 loop: CASNQSSGDTDTQYF. The CDR3 DNA sequence: TGCGCCAGCAACCAATCTAGCGGAGACACAGATACGCAGTATTTT.

The CDR3 loop reads CSVIGGGGYGYTF. The CDR3 nucleotides read TGCAGTGTTATAGGGGGGGGAGGCTATGGCTACACCTTC. The V call is TRBV20-1, the J call TRBJ1-2; D perhaps matches TRBD1 (6 bases). Trimming took 7 bases from V and 4 from J, leaving 16 bases between them. This CDR3 region has 13 residues. Looked up from germline, CDR1 is DFQATT and CDR2 is SNEGSKA (reference sequence).

This rearrangement joins TRBV6-6 to TRBJ2-4, with TRBD2 matching 9 bases. Germline-derived CDR1 and CDR2 are MNHNY and SVGAGI (reference sequence). The CDR3 length is 16 residues. The J segment lost 4 bases and the V segment lost 7 bases, leaving 11 bases of the junction unmatched. This CDR3 is CASTISGSLTKNIQYF. The CDR3 coding sequence is TGTGCCAGCACCATTAGCGGGAGCCTGACTAAAAACATTCAGTACTTC.

This clonotype was counted ten times or more. The rearrangement links TRBV6-5 to TRBJ2-1; unclear D gene. Trimming shortened V by 2 bases and J by 8 bases, and 10 bases separated the two germline ends. CDR1 is MNHEY, CDR2 SVGAGI, per germline. This CDR3 is 13 amino acids long. For the CDR3, the DNA is TGTGCCAGCAGTTACCGATATGGGGATGAGCAGTTCTTC. Protein sequence: CASSYRYGDEQFF.

The V gene is TRBV11-1, the J gene TRBJ2-1; tentative D call: TRBD2 (5 bases). The germline CDR1 and CDR2 sequences are SGHAT and FQDESV (reference sequence). The CDR3 runs to 14 residues. V was cut by 1 base and J by 5 bases, with 9 bases left in between. The CDR3 loop reads CASSLVSGNNEQFF. The CDR3 DNA reads TGTGCCAGCAGCTTAGTGTCGGGGAACAATGAGCAGTTCTTC.

This clonotype appeared a few times. V usage is TRBV6-5 and J usage is TRBJ2-6, with D unresolved. There are 15 residues in the CDR3. V lost 3 bases to trimming and J lost 0 bases, with 6 bases between them. The germline V gene has CDR1 MNHEY and CDR2 SVGAGI. The CDR3 is CASSYVGSGANVLTF. CDR3 in DNA: TGTGCCAGCAGTTATGTCGGCTCTGGGGCCAACGTCCTGACTTTC.

This clonotype has at least ten counts. The rearrangement uses TRBV5-1 and TRBJ2-1; D gene unclear. Per germline, CDR1 SGHRS and CDR2 YFSETQ. This CDR3 is 15 amino acids long. Between the trimmed V and J ends, which lost 0 bases and 3 bases, there was a span of 10 bases. The CDR3, as DNA: TGCGCCAGCAGCTTGGATGAACAGATCTACAATGAGCAGTTCTTC. The encoded protein is CASSLDEQIYNEQFF.

There are many counts of this clonotype. The V call is TRBV20-1, the J call TRBJ1-4, with D unresolved. Trimming pared 5 bases from V and 7 bases from J, leaving 14 bases between. Germline lookup yields CDR1 DFQATT and CDR2 SNEGSKA (reference sequence). The CDR3 is 13 residues long. CDR3 residues: CSALTPESEKLFF. CDR3 nucleotides: TGCAGTGCTCTCACACCAGAGTCTGAAAAACTGTTTTTT.

This clonotype was counted at least ten times. V and J are TRBV7-9 and TRBJ2-2; 8 bases are a match to TRBD2. CDR3 length equals 13 residues. J lost 6 bases, V lost 7 bases, and 4 bases had no gene match. Germline V lookup: CDR1 SEHNR, CDR2 FQNEAQ (reference sequence). CDR3 DNA: TGTGCCAGCACCACGACTAGCGCCGGGGAGCTGTTTTTT. Its translation is CASTTTSAGELFF.

This clonotype occurred many times. The V gene is TRBV6-2 or TRBV6-3, the J gene TRBJ2-5, with 13 nucleotides matching TRBD2. The V gene's germline CDR1 is MNHEY and CDR2 SVGEGT. V was pared by 2 bases and J by 2 bases, with 8 bases of the junction left unmatched. The CDR3 is 18 amino acids. CDR3 nucleotides: TGTGCCAGCAGTTACGGTGATCTGGGACTAGCGGGACAAGAGACCCAGTACTTC. Amino acids: CASSYGDLGLAGQETQYF.

This clonotype was recorded once. This chain joins TRBV6-1 and TRBJ1-4; D gene uncertain. Trimming pared 1 base from V and 3 bases from J, leaving 12 bases between. This CDR3 has 16 amino acids. Germline loops: CDR1 MNHNS, CDR2 SASEGT. In nucleotides, the CDR3 is TGTGCCAGCAGTGAAGTCATAAGGGCGGCTAATGAAAAACTGTTTTTT. Its translation: CASSEVIRAANEKLFF.

This clonotype was counted only a few times. With a much larger clone just one base away, this may be a read error. The J gene is TRBJ2-7, the V gene TRBV19; TRBD1 matches at 9 bases. V was clipped by 6 bases and J by 2 bases; unmatched bases: 8. This CDR3 is 15 amino acids long. Germline lookup yields CDR1 LNHDA and CDR2 SQIVND (reference sequence). CDR3 coding DNA: TGTGCCAGTAGGCTCGGGACAGGGAGCACCTACGAGCAGTACTTC. Translation gives CASRLGTGSTYEQYF.

In its sample, this clonotype was seen many times. The chain carries TRBV20-1 and TRBJ1-2; a possible D gene is TRBD1 (5 bases). Germline V gene sequence: CDR1 DFQATT, CDR2 SNEGSKA (reference sequence). The CDR3 consists of 14 residues. V lost 6 bases, J lost 6 bases, and 20 bases lay in between. The CDR3 DNA is TGCAGTGCGAGGACGGGGGTTATAGATCATGGCTACACCTTC. It translates to CSARTGVIDHGYTF.

Ten or more counts support this clonotype. The rearrangement uses TRBV12-3 or TRBV12-4 and TRBJ2-7, with D uncertain. Trimming took 1 base from V and 3 from J, leaving 7 bases between them. The CDR3 contains 13 residues. CDR3 sequence: CASSLVTVYEQYF. The CDR3, as DNA: TGTGCCAGCAGTTTAGTCACAGTCTACGAGCAGTACTTC.

This clonotype occurred many times. V usage is TRBV2 and J usage is TRBJ2-7; no clear D. V lost 6 bases, J lost 5 bases, and 14 bases lay in between. The germline CDR1 and CDR2 sequences are SNHLY and FYNNEI. The CDR3 is made up of 13 amino acids. The CDR3 region is CASRPDVINEQYF. The CDR3 nucleotides read TGTGCCAGCAGGCCGGACGTAATTAACGAGCAGTACTTC. The variable domain in full, completed from reference TRBV2 and TRBJ2-7, reads EPEVTQTPSHQVTQMGQEVILRCVPISNHLYFYWYRQILGQKVEFLVSFYNNEISEKSEIFDDQFSVERPDGSNFTLKIRSTKLEDSAMYFCASRPDVINEQYFGPGTRLTVT.

This clonotype was recorded a few times. The chain couples TRBV6-1 to TRBJ1-4, with D perhaps matching TRBD1 (6 bases). Germline loops: CDR1 MNHNS, CDR2 SASEGT. V lost 6 bases to trimming and J lost 4 bases, with 27 bases between them. The CDR3 is made up of 19 amino acids. This CDR3 is CASRRDKQLGGGYNEKLFF. The CDR3 DNA sequence: TGTGCCAGCAGGCGGGACAAACAGCTTGGGGGGGGATATAATGAAAAACTGTTTTTT.

This clonotype was picked up many times. This sequence joins TRBV20-1 and TRBJ2-7; no clear D gene. Per the germline V gene, CDR1 is DFQATT and CDR2 is SNEGSKA (reference sequence). Trimming pared 2 bases from V and 0 bases from J, leaving 8 bases between. The CDR3 is 13 amino acids. The CDR3 sequence is CSARLESSYEQYF. Written as DNA, the CDR3 is TGCAGTGCTAGACTCGAGAGCTCCTACGAGCAGTACTTC.

This clonotype was seen ten or more times. The chain carries TRBV4-2 and TRBJ2-7; 10 positions match TRBD2. Germline trimming cut 0 bases from V and 3 bases from J; bases unmatched to any gene: 5. In germline, CDR1 is LGHNA, CDR2 YNFKEQ. This CDR3 region has 16 residues. The CDR3 loop is CASSQDGGTSDYEQYF. The CDR3 DNA reads TGTGCCAGCAGCCAAGATGGGGGGACTAGCGACTACGAGCAGTACTTC.

As regards this clonotype: Just one base apart from a much larger clone, this may be a read error. The chain combines TRBV12-3 or TRBV12-4 with TRBJ1-3; 8 bases align to TRBD1. CDR3 length equals 19 residues. The chain's CDR3 is CASSIQGALSLSSRNTIYF. CDR3 DNA: TGTGCCAGCAGTATCCAGGGGGCCCTATCACTAAGCTCTCGAAACACCATATATTTT.